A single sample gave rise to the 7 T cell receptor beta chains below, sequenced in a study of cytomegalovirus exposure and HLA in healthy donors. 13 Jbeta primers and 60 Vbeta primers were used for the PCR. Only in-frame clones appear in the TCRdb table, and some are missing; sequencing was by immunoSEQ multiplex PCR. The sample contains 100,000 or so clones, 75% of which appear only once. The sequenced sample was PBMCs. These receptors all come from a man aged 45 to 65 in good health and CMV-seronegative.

The CDR3 reads CASSPLQGQETQYF. Written as DNA, the CDR3 is TGTGCCAGCAGTCCTCTGCAGGGGCAAGAGACCCAGTACTTC. The V and J genes are TRBV6-1 and TRBJ2-5, with TRBD1 as a possible D gene (6 bases). In germline, CDR1 is MNHNS, CDR2 SASEGT. V shed 5 bases and J shed 2 bases, with 12 bases lying between them. The CDR3 runs to 14 residues.

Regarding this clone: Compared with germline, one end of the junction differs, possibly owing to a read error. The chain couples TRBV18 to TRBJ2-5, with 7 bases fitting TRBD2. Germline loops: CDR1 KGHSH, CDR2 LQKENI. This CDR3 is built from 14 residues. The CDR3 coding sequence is TGTGCCAGCTCATCTGGGACTATCCAAGGGACCCAGTACTTC. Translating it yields CASSSGTIQGTQYF.

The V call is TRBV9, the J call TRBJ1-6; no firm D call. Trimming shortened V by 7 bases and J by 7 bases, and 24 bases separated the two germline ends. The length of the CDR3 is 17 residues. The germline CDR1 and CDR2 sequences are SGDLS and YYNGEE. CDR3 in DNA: TGTGCCAGCCGAGACGGAGTGTCCCCCTTCTCCAATTCACCCCTCCACTTT. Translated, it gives CASRDGVSPFSNSPLHF.

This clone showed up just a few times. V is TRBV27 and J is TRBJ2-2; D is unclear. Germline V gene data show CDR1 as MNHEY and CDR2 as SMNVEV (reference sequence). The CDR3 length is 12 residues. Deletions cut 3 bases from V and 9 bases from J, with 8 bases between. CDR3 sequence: CASSFLSRELFF. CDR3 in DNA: TGTGCCAGCAGTTTCTTATCCCGGGAGCTGTTTTTT.

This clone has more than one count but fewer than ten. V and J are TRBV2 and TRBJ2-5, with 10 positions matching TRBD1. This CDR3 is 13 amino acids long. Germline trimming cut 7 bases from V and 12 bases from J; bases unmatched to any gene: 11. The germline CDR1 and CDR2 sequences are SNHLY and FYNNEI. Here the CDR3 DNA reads TGTGCCAGCAACCCGGGACAGGGGTCCTGGGAGTACTTC. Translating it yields CASNPGQGSWEYF.

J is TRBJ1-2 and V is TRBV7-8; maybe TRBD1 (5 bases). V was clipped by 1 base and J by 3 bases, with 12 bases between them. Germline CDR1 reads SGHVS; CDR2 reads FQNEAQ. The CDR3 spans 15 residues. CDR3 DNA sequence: TGTGCCAGCAGCTTAGGATTTGACAGAGACTATGGCTACACCTTC. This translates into CASSLGFDRDYGYTF.

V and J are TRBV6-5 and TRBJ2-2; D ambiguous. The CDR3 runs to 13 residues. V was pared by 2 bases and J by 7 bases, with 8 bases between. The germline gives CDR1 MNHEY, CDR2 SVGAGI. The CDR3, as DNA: TGTGCCAGCAGTTACGTTGCCAGCGGGGAGCTGTTTTTT. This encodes CASSYVASGELFF.